The rows below give T cell receptor beta chains drawn from one sample of a study of T cell repertoires in cytomegalovirus infection. TCRdb processed the reads anew with MiXCR; each CDR3 protein has one entry. The sample includes about 740,000 distinct CDR3 sequences, roughly a third of them seen just once. Specimen: PBMCs. All receptors come from a human donor in good health (CMV status not recorded). Some clones in this sample may be carry-over from other donors' samples. Each CDR3 is given with its conserved first and last residue. The order of the fields is V gene, J gene, clone size, D gene, CDR3 DNA, CDR3 protein. The D gene is left open where the match is weak. A clone size is listed for some rows: how often the clone was seen (once, few, many), or a class if it is expanded.

>TRBV5-1|TRBJ1-1|NA|NA
TGCGCCAGCAGCTTGGTGGCGGCGGGCCTTATGAACACTGAAGCTTTCTTT
CASSLVAAGLMNTEAFF
>TRBV5-5|TRBJ2-7|NA|NA
TGTGCCAGCGGTTTTTCGGGCTACGAGCAGTACTTC
CASGFSGYEQYF
>TRBV6-6|TRBJ2-7|few|TRBD1
TGTGCCAGTAAGCCGGGACAGGGTACGTGGGAGCAGTACTTC
CASKPGQGTWEQYF
>TRBV18|TRBJ2-5|NA|NA
TGTGCCAGCTCACCACTAAGGGGTAACCCCCAAGAGACCCAGTACTTC
CASSPLRGNPQETQYF
>TRBV7-9|TRBJ2-5|few|NA
TGTGCCAGCAGCTTAAGTTCGGGGATTGGAGAGACCCAGTACTTC
CASSLSSGIGETQYF
>TRBV5-1|TRBJ2-1|few|TRBD2
TGCGCCGGATCGAGCGGGGGTCCCTACAATGAGCAGTTCTTC
CAGSSGGPYNEQFF
>TRBV6-6|TRBJ1-1|NA|TRBD1
TGTGCCAGCAGCCTCGGACAGGGTCGTGCAGCTTTCTTT
CASSLGQGRAAFF
>TRBV29-1|TRBJ2-5|NA|TRBD2
TGCAGCGTAGGGCTAGCGGGGTCCTACCAAGAGACCCAGTACTTC
CSVGLAGSYQETQYF
>TRBV30|TRBJ1-2|NA|NA
TGTGCCTGGAGTATCTCCATGCAGACTGGCTACACCTTC
CAWSISMQTGYTF
>TRBV27|TRBJ1-6|few|NA
TGTGCCAGCAGTTTGGGACACAGACCTTCACCCCTCCACTTT
CASSLGHRPSPLHF
>TRBV27|TRBJ1-1|NA|TRBD1
TGTGCCAGCAGCCATAGACAGGGGACCACTGAAGCTTTCTTT
CASSHRQGTTEAFF
>TRBV29-1|TRBJ1-2|NA|TRBD1
TGCAGCGTTGATTCAGGGGGAGGCTACACCTTC
CSVDSGGGYTF
>TRBV20-1|TRBJ2-7|NA|NA
TGCAGTGCTACCTCGGGCAGGACGAGCTCCTACGAGCAGTACTTC
CSATSGRTSSYEQYF
>TRBV28|TRBJ1-1|NA|NA
TGTGCCTATCGTCGGGATGACACTGAAGCTTTCTTT
CAYRRDDTEAFF
>TRBV11-2|TRBJ2-1|NA|NA
TGTGCCAGCAGCTTAGGGGGGTCGAGGGCCATCCATGAGCAGTTCTTC
CASSLGGSRAIHEQFF
>TRBV6-2/TRBV6-3|TRBJ2-4|few|NA
TGTGCCAGCTCAGGGAACATTCAGTACTTC
CASSGNIQYF
>TRBV27|TRBJ2-1|NA|TRBD2
TGTGCCAGCACGCCGACTAGCAGAAGCTCCTACAATGAGCAGTTCTTC
CASTPTSRSSYNEQFF
>TRBV29-1|TRBJ1-1|many|NA
TGCAGCGTTGAAGATGGGCAGGAGATAAACACTGAAGCTTTCTTT
CSVEDGQEINTEAFF
>TRBV5-6|TRBJ2-7|NA|TRBD2
TGTGCCAGCAGCTCCGTAGCGGGAGGGTTCATCGAGCAGTACTTC
CASSSVAGGFIEQYF
>TRBV15|TRBJ1-2|few|TRBD1
TGTGCCACCAGCGACAGGGGAGGCTCTGGCTACACCTTC
CATSDRGGSGYTF
>TRBV28|TRBJ1-5|few|NA
TGTGCCAGCAGTTTAGAGACAGGCAAGCGGCCCCAGCATTTT
CASSLETGKRPQHF
>TRBV4-1|TRBJ1-4|few|NA
TGCGCCAGCAGCCAGGGCCGGGCCGATACTAATGAAAAACTGTTTTTT
CASSQGRADTNEKLFF
>TRBV19|TRBJ2-7|once|NA
TGTGCCAGTATGGCGGGGACCGCGCCATTCGAGCCGTACTTT
CASMAGTAPFEPYF
>TRBV2|TRBJ1-4|NA|NA
TGTGCCAGCAGGGGGAAAGAAAAACTGTTTTTT
CASRGKEKLFF
>TRBV7-9|TRBJ2-4|NA|NA
TGTGCCAGCAGTTCCACGGGAACCAAAAACATTCAGTACTTC
CASSSTGTKNIQYF
>TRBV15|TRBJ2-1|NA|TRBD2
TGTGCCACCAGCAGAGGCAGCGGGAGAGGGTACAATGAGCAGTTCTTC
CATSRGSGRGYNEQFF
>TRBV6-2/TRBV6-3|TRBJ2-7|NA|NA
TGTGCCAGCAGTTACAAAATTTTCGAGCAGTACTTC
CASSYKIFEQYF
>TRBV14|TRBJ2-5|NA|NA
TGTGCCAGCAGCCAGTCACGCGGTATCCAAGAGACCCAGTACTTC
CASSQSRGIQETQYF
>TRBV6-2/TRBV6-3|TRBJ1-1|few|NA
TGTGCCAGCAGTAAGGACGTGGGCACTGAAGCTTTCTTT
CASSKDVGTEAFF
>TRBV9|TRBJ2-1|NA|TRBD2
TGTGCCAGCAGCGTAGCTGGGGGACTAGCGGGGTACAATGAGCAGTTCTTC
CASSVAGGLAGYNEQFF